Listed below are T cell receptor beta chains from one sample, sequenced in a study of T cells after yellow fever vaccination. TCRdb reprocessed the 5' RACE reads with MiXCR, giving one entry per CDR3 protein. This table holds roughly 520,000 distinct CDR3 sequences, 21% found once. The material sequenced was PBMCs, taken less than 25 days after the first yellow fever vaccination. The receptors were sampled from a young man who received the YFV17D yellow fever vaccine. CDR3s include the opening cysteine and the closing phenylalanine or tryptophan. The order of the fields is V gene, D gene, clone size, CDR3 length, J gene, CDR3 protein, CDR3 DNA. D genes are given only for firm matches. Only some rows state a clone size, as once, few, many or a class for expanded clones.

V: TRBV2
D: TRBD2
size: few
length: 17
J: TRBJ2-5
CDR3: CASSGGLAGAKEETQYF
DNA: TGTGCCAGCAGTGGGGGACTAGCGGGGGCTAAAGAAGAGACCCAGTACTTC

V: TRBV9
D: NA
size: NA
length: 13
J: TRBJ1-5
CDR3: CASSVGTNQPQHF
DNA: TGTGCCAGCAGCGTGGGAACTAATCAGCCCCAGCATTTT

V: TRBV3-1
D: NA
size: NA
length: 13
J: TRBJ1-1
CDR3: CASGDPSSPEAFF
DNA: TGTGCCAGCGGGGACCCAAGCAGTCCTGAAGCTTTCTTT

V: TRBV27
D: TRBD2
size: few
length: 14
J: TRBJ2-3
CDR3: CASSRGLEKDTQYF
DNA: TGTGCCAGCAGCCGGGGACTAGAAAAGGATACGCAGTATTTT

V: TRBV11-2
D: TRBD2
size: few
length: 16
J: TRBJ2-3
CDR3: CASSLDRVGGADTQYF
DNA: TGTGCCAGCAGCTTAGATCGGGTCGGGGGGGCAGATACGCAGTATTTT

V: TRBV7-9
D: TRBD1
size: NA
length: 16
J: TRBJ1-5
CDR3: CASSLEGSGGGQPQHF
DNA: TGTGCCAGCAGCTTAGAAGGGTCAGGGGGCGGACAGCCCCAGCATTTT

V: TRBV6-5
D: NA
size: NA
length: 17
J: TRBJ2-1
CDR3: CASSYSLRGPPYNEQFF
DNA: TGTGCCAGCAGTTACTCGTTGCGGGGGCCCCCCTACAATGAGCAGTTCTTC

V: TRBV7-9
D: NA
size: NA
length: 16
J: TRBJ2-3
CDR3: CASSLGTGDSTDTQYF
DNA: TGTGCCAGCAGCTTAGGTACGGGGGACAGCACAGATACGCAGTATTTT

V: TRBV3-1
D: TRBD1
size: NA
length: 15
J: TRBJ2-1
CDR3: CASSQETGGTNEQFF
DNA: TGTGCCAGCAGCCAAGAGACAGGGGGGACCAATGAGCAGTTCTTC

V: TRBV5-1
D: NA
size: few
length: 13
J: TRBJ2-5
CDR3: CASSLVAKETQYF
DNA: TGCGCCAGCAGCTTAGTCGCGAAAGAGACCCAGTACTTC

V: TRBV18
D: NA
size: NA
length: 16
J: TRBJ1-5
CDR3: CASSPATVGSNQPQHF
DNA: TGTGCCAGCTCACCAGCGACCGTGGGGTCAAATCAGCCCCAGCATTTT

V: TRBV3-1
D: NA
size: few
length: 12
J: TRBJ1-2
CDR3: CASSLGTSGYTF
DNA: TGTGCCAGCAGCCTCGGGACGAGCGGCTACACCTTC

V: TRBV28
D: NA
size: few
length: 15
J: TRBJ1-2
CDR3: CASSHTTAINYGYTF
DNA: TGTGCCAGCAGCCACACTACTGCTATTAACTATGGCTACACCTTC

V: TRBV11-1
D: TRBD2
size: NA
length: 12
J: TRBJ2-7
CDR3: CASSWEGYEQYF
DNA: TGTGCCAGCAGTTGGGAGGGCTACGAGCAGTACTTC

V: TRBV4-2
D: NA
size: few
length: 14
J: TRBJ1-5
CDR3: CASSQGRPNQPQHF
DNA: TGTGCCAGCAGCCAGGGACGACCTAATCAGCCCCAGCATTTT

V: TRBV9
D: NA
size: NA
length: 14
J: TRBJ1-5
CDR3: CASSPWQGDQPQHF
DNA: TGTGCCAGCAGCCCCTGGCAGGGCGATCAGCCCCAGCATTTT

V: TRBV5-1
D: TRBD1
size: NA
length: 16
J: TRBJ2-2
CDR3: CASSPGQGLPTGELFF
DNA: TGCGCCAGCAGCCCAGGACAGGGACTCCCTACCGGGGAGCTGTTTTTT

V: TRBV4-2
D: TRBD2
size: few
length: 20
J: TRBJ2-1
CDR3: CASSQGDGTSGSFSYNEQFF
DNA: TGTGCCAGCAGCCAAGGAGACGGGACTAGCGGGTCCTTCTCCTACAATGAGCAGTTCTTC

V: TRBV21-1
D: NA
size: few
length: 16
J: TRBJ2-1
CDR3: CASTSMRTPSYNEQFF
DNA: TGTGCCAGCACCTCAATGAGGACTCCCTCCTACAATGAGCAGTTCTTC

V: TRBV5-5
D: TRBD1
size: many
length: 17
J: TRBJ2-2
CDR3: CASSLAVGTGHTGELFF
DNA: TGTGCCAGCAGCTTGGCGGTGGGGACAGGTCACACCGGGGAGCTGTTTTTT

V: TRBV12-3/TRBV12-4
D: NA
size: few
length: 14
J: TRBJ1-1
CDR3: CASSFTGPYTEAFF
DNA: TGTGCCAGCAGTTTCACGGGGCCGTACACTGAAGCTTTCTTT

V: TRBV6-2/TRBV6-3
D: NA
size: few
length: 14
J: TRBJ2-2
CDR3: CASREWGSTGELFF
DNA: TGTGCCAGCAGGGAATGGGGCAGCACCGGGGAGCTGTTTTTT

V: TRBV28
D: NA
size: NA
length: 14
J: TRBJ1-5
CDR3: CASSWAVYNQPQHF
DNA: TGTGCCAGCAGTTGGGCAGTCTACAATCAGCCCCAGCATTTT

V: TRBV6-5
D: TRBD2
size: NA
length: 15
J: TRBJ2-5
CDR3: CASSYQLLAMETQYF
DNA: TGTGCCAGCAGTTACCAACTACTAGCGATGGAGACCCAGTACTTC

V: TRBV19
D: NA
size: NA
length: 11
J: TRBJ2-1
CDR3: CASSITGRQFF
DNA: TGTGCCAGTAGTATTACGGGGAGGCAGTTCTTC

V: TRBV19
D: NA
size: NA
length: 13
J: TRBJ2-7
CDR3: CASSVSGGYEQYF
DNA: TGTGCCAGCAGCGTATCGGGTGGGTACGAGCAGTACTTC

V: TRBV6-1
D: TRBD1
size: few
length: 11
J: TRBJ2-2
CDR3: CATGKTGELFF
DNA: TGCGCGACAGGGAAGACCGGGGAGCTGTTTTTT

V: TRBV20-1
D: NA
size: many
length: 13
J: TRBJ2-7
CDR3: CSARLGHAYEQYF
DNA: TGCAGTGCTAGGCTGGGCCATGCCTACGAGCAGTACTTC

V: TRBV27
D: TRBD2
size: many
length: 16
J: TRBJ2-1
CDR3: CASRRRPSGGSFEQFF
DNA: TGTGCCAGCAGACGACGACCTAGCGGGGGATCGTTTGAGCAGTTCTTC

V: TRBV15
D: NA
size: few
length: 11
J: TRBJ1-6
CDR3: CATSRDSPLHF
DNA: TGTGCCACCAGCAGGGATTCACCCCTCCACTTT

V: TRBV12-3/TRBV12-4
D: TRBD1
size: NA
length: 14
J: TRBJ1-5
CDR3: CASSLWDRGQPQHF
DNA: TGTGCCAGCAGTTTATGGGACAGGGGCCAGCCCCAGCATTTT

V: TRBV7-2
D: NA
size: few
length: 22
J: TRBJ2-5
CDR3: CASSGTSTDPSTYNHQWGTQYF
DNA: TGTGCCAGCAGCGGGACCTCGACGGATCCATCAACATACAATCATCAGTGGGGGACCCAGTACTTC

V: TRBV7-9
D: NA
size: few
length: 13
J: TRBJ2-3
CDR3: CASTPRVPDTQYF
DNA: TGTGCCAGCACCCCGCGGGTACCAGATACGCAGTATTTT

V: TRBV12-3/TRBV12-4
D: NA
size: few
length: 13
J: TRBJ1-1
CDR3: CASKRTVNTEAFF
DNA: TGTGCCAGCAAGAGGACAGTGAACACTGAAGCTTTCTTT

V: TRBV20-1
D: TRBD2
size: NA
length: 13
J: TRBJ2-3
CDR3: CSSYGGGTDTQYF
DNA: TGCAGCTCATACGGCGGGGGAACAGATACGCAGTATTTT

V: TRBV4-1
D: TRBD2
size: NA
length: 18
J: TRBJ2-3
CDR3: CASSQPFIAGGNTDTQYF
DNA: TGCGCCAGCAGCCAACCCTTTATAGCGGGGGGGAACACAGATACGCAGTATTTT

V: TRBV5-1
D: NA
size: few
length: 14
J: TRBJ1-1
CDR3: CASSLGGQAATAFF
DNA: TGCGCCAGCAGCTTGGGAGGCCAGGCGGCAACGGCTTTCTTT

V: TRBV4-1
D: NA
size: few
length: 15
J: TRBJ2-3
CDR3: CASSRMGRSTDTQYF
DNA: TGCGCCAGCAGCCGCATGGGACGGAGCACAGATACGCAGTATTTT

V: TRBV9
D: TRBD2
size: NA
length: 14
J: TRBJ2-1
CDR3: CASSVTSWTNEQFF
DNA: TGTGCCAGCAGCGTGACTAGCTGGACCAATGAGCAGTTCTTC

V: TRBV7-2
D: NA
size: NA
length: 15
J: TRBJ2-3
CDR3: CASSRRASGGSTQYF
DNA: TGTGCCAGCAGCCGCCGGGCCTCGGGCGGGTCTACGCAGTATTTT

V: TRBV29-1
D: NA
size: NA
length: 18
J: TRBJ2-5
CDR3: CSVERGGRSWTAQETQYF
DNA: TGCAGCGTTGAAAGGGGGGGGCGGAGTTGGACGGCCCAAGAGACCCAGTACTTC

V: TRBV28
D: TRBD2
size: NA
length: 12
J: TRBJ2-1
CDR3: CASSLLAGEQFF
DNA: TGTGCCAGCAGTTTACTAGCGGGGGAGCAGTTCTTC

V: TRBV4-1
D: NA
size: many
length: 14
J: TRBJ2-4
CDR3: CASSQDESGLVYYF
DNA: TGCGCCAGCAGCCAAGATGAATCCGGACTGGTTTATTACTTC

V: TRBV7-9
D: NA
size: NA
length: 13
J: TRBJ2-3
CDR3: CASRTLATDTQYF
DNA: TGTGCCAGCAGGACGCTAGCGACAGATACGCAGTATTTT

V: TRBV6-5
D: NA
size: NA
length: 14
J: TRBJ2-5
CDR3: CASSYGQGQETQYF
DNA: TGTGCCAGCAGTTACGGGCAGGGCCAAGAGACCCAGTACTTC